Below are 21 T cell receptor beta chains sequenced from a single sample in a study of blood T cell repertoires in COVID-19. Generated by immunoSEQ multiplex PCR, the TCRdb table keeps only in-frame clones and is missing some. Among 150,000 to 200,000 clones listed, roughly 88% were seen once. The sequenced material came from PBMCs or T cells enriched from blood (not recorded which). The receptor source for this set is a woman aged 18-30 years who had recovered from COVID-19.

The rearrangement uses TRBV7-2 and TRBJ2-5; TRBD2 agrees at 7 bases. The germline V gene encodes CDR1 SGHTA and CDR2 FQGNSA. Germline trimming cut 6 bases from V and 4 bases from J; bases unmatched to any gene: 11. The CDR3 covers 15 residues. The CDR3, as DNA: TGTGCCAGCAGGCCCCGGAGCGAGCGGGGAGAGACCCAGTACTTC. Protein product: CASRPRSERGETQYF.

The rearrangement joins TRBV7-9 to TRBJ2-1, with D possibly TRBD2 on 6 matching bases. V was clipped by 4 bases and J by 8 bases, with 12 bases between them. Germline-derived CDR1 and CDR2 are SEHNR and FQNEAQ (reference sequence). The CDR3 sequence is 13 residues long. The CDR3 nucleotides are TGTGCCAGCAGCTGGAGGGCCGTGGATGAGCAGTTCTTC. The encoded protein is CASSWRAVDEQFF.

The genes are TRBV24-1 and TRBJ2-1; a weak D match, TRBD2 (7 bases). V gave up 0 bases and J gave up 9 bases, with 17 bases separating them. This CDR3 spans 16 amino acids. Germline V gene lookup returns CDR1 KGHDR and CDR2 SFDVKD. In DNA form, the CDR3 reads TGTGCCACCAGTGATTTGGGCGGGGGCCACCCCAGTGAGCAGTTCTTC. This sequence encodes CATSDLGGGHPSEQFF.

The chain has TRBV10-3 and TRBJ2-3; TRBD2 is a possible D gene (6 bases). Germline V lookup: CDR1 ENHRY, CDR2 SYGVKD. The length of the CDR3 is 15 residues. V lost 6 bases and J lost 0, with 13 bases in between. The CDR3 DNA is TGTGCCATCAGAGACGGGGCGGGGAGCACAGATACGCAGTATTTT. Its protein is CAIRDGAGSTDTQYF.

In its sample, this clone was seen a few times. The chain employs TRBV19 and TRBJ2-7; 12 bases are a match to TRBD2. The CDR3 is 17 amino acids. Germline loops: CDR1 LNHDA, CDR2 SQIVND (reference sequence). V lost 0 bases to trimming and J lost 5 bases; unmatched junction nucleotides: 8. CDR3 sequence (DNA): TGTGCCAGTAGTATAGAGCCCCTAGCGGGAGGGCGCAACGAGCAGTACTTC. It translates to CASSIEPLAGGRNEQYF.

The V call is TRBV3-1 (or the pseudogene TRBV3-2), the J call TRBJ1-1; possibly TRBD1 for D (5 bases). V lost 6 bases and J lost 12, with 14 bases in between. This CDR3 has 11 residues. Germline CDR1 and CDR2: LGHDT and YNNKEL (reference sequence). This CDR3 is CASSVRGRTFF. The CDR3 nucleotides are TGTGCCAGCAGTGTACGGGGGAGGACTTTCTTT.

The chain has TRBV3-1 (or the pseudogene TRBV3-2) and TRBJ2-3, with TRBD2 as a possible D gene (7 bases). CDR3 length: 18 residues. Germline V gives CDR1 LGHDT, CDR2 YNNKEL (reference sequence). Trimming pared 4 bases from V and 1 base from J, leaving 21 bases between. The CDR3 DNA follows: TGTGCCAGCAGCCCCAAGGGGGGCGGAGGGAGGGGCACAGATACGCAGTATTTT. This translates into CASSPKGGGGRGTDTQYF.

The J gene is TRBJ2-5, the V gene TRBV19; 7 nucleotides match TRBD1. This CDR3 comprises 13 residues. Looked up from germline, CDR1 is LNHDA and CDR2 is SQIVND (reference sequence). J gave up 1 base and V 6 bases, and 2 bases lay outside the gene matches. The DNA for the CDR3 is TGTGCCAGTAGGCGACAGGGCCAAGAGACCCAGTACTTC. Translated: CASRRQGQETQYF.

The rearrangement links TRBV28 to TRBJ1-6, with 12 bases lining up with TRBD1. With V trimmed by 3 bases and J by 7 bases, 7 bases remained unmatched. CDR3 length equals 17 residues. Germline V gene data show CDR1 as MDHEN and CDR2 as SYDVKM. This chain's CDR3 is CASSLARDRGPNSPLHF. CDR3 nucleotides: TGTGCCAGCAGTTTGGCCCGGGACAGGGGGCCGAATTCACCCCTCCACTTT.

This rearrangement joins TRBV5-1 to TRBJ2-5; D uncertain. Germline V gives CDR1 SGHRS, CDR2 YFSETQ. The CDR3 consists of 12 residues. V lost 5 bases to trimming and J lost 2 bases, with 7 bases between them. Here the CDR3 DNA reads TGCGCCAGCAGTTTTAATCAAGAGACCCAGTACTTC. Residues: CASSFNQETQYF.

Only one count was recorded for this clone. J is TRBJ2-7 and V is TRBV2, with D unresolved. The germline V gene encodes CDR1 SNHLY and CDR2 FYNNEI. This CDR3 is 15 amino acids long. Trimming pared 3 bases from V and 1 base from J, leaving 13 bases between. This CDR3 reads CASSDPAARSYEQYF. The CDR3 DNA reads as TGTGCCAGCAGTGACCCTGCCGCCAGATCCTACGAGCAGTACTTC.

This clone was counted only a few times. This chain uses TRBV27 with TRBJ2-7; D remains ambiguous. CDR3 length: 12 residues. The ends were cut back, 2 bases at V and 3 bases at J, with 5 bases in the middle. Germline V gene data show CDR1 as MNHEY and CDR2 as SMNVEV (reference sequence). This chain's CDR3 is CASSLRDYEQYF. The CDR3 nucleotides read TGTGCCAGCAGTTTAAGAGACTACGAGCAGTACTTC.

This sequence joins TRBV10-3 and TRBJ1-1, with D possibly being TRBD1 (5 bases). V was trimmed by 3 bases and J by 4 bases, leaving 12 bases between them. Germline lookup yields CDR1 ENHRY and CDR2 SYGVKD. The CDR3 runs 14 residues. The CDR3 loop reads CAISEDRWGTEAFF. The CDR3 DNA reads as TGTGCCATCAGTGAAGACAGATGGGGCACTGAAGCTTTCTTT.

This clone was counted once. The chain combines TRBV18 with TRBJ2-3, with TRBD2 matching 8 bases. V shed 4 bases, J shed 0 bases, and the junction held 6 bases outside the gene matches. Germline loops: CDR1 KGHSH, CDR2 LQKENI. The CDR3 is 16 residues long. The CDR3 loop is CASSQSGGASTDTQYF. The CDR3 bases are TGTGCCAGCTCACAAAGCGGGGGAGCTAGCACAGATACGCAGTATTTT.

The rearrangement uses TRBV5-8 and TRBJ2-2, with 7 bases fitting TRBD1. The V gene's germline CDR1 is SGHTS and CDR2 YDEGEE. Unmatched junction bases numbered 5, after V lost 3 bases and J lost 0 bases. This CDR3 is built from 16 residues. The CDR3: CASSYAGTANTGELFF. CDR3 DNA sequence: TGTGCCAGCAGCTATGCAGGGACAGCGAACACCGGGGAGCTGTTTTTT.

The rearrangement joins TRBV19 to TRBJ1-2, with a tentative D call TRBD1 (6 bases). CDR1 is LNHDA, CDR2 SQIVND, per germline (reference sequence). Trimming took 8 bases from V and 6 from J, leaving 13 bases between them. CDR3 length: 12 residues. The CDR3 DNA reads TGTGCCAGTCACAGGGCCGTGGATGGCTACACCTTC. Protein sequence: CASHRAVDGYTF.

The J gene is TRBJ2-7, the V gene TRBV28; D unresolved. This CDR3 is built from 14 residues. Germline V gives CDR1 MDHEN, CDR2 SYDVKM. V lost 1 base and J lost 3, with 10 bases in between. CDR3 sequence reads: CASSLYPESYEQYF. The CDR3 nucleotides are TGTGCCAGCAGTTTATATCCCGAGAGCTACGAGCAGTACTTC.

CDR3 protein: CASSLQGPTEAFF. The CDR3 DNA follows: TGTGCCAGCAGCTTACAGGGCCCTACTGAAGCTTTCTTT. V usage is TRBV5-4 and J usage is TRBJ1-1, with D possibly being TRBD1 (6 bases). The CDR3 sequence is 13 residues long. V lost 2 bases to trimming and J lost 5 bases, with 10 bases between them. Germline values: CDR1 SGHNT, CDR2 YYREEE (reference sequence).

This clone turned up a few times. This chain links TRBV28 with TRBJ1-5; perhaps TRBD1 as D (5 bases). The CDR3 spans 13 residues. The V and J ends lost 7 bases and 5 bases respectively, with 12 bases between them. The germline CDR1 and CDR2 sequences are MDHEN and SYDVKM. CDR3 nucleotide sequence: TGTGCCAGCAAATGGACATGGGATCAGCCCCAGCATTTT. Amino acid sequence: CASKWTWDQPQHF.

The rearrangement uses TRBV6-5 and TRBJ2-5; D possibly corresponds to TRBD1 (6 bases). From germline, CDR1 is MNHEY and CDR2 SVGAGI. The CDR3 runs to 15 residues. The V end lost 4 bases, the J end lost 7 bases, and 19 bases lay between the germline ends. CDR3 DNA sequence: TGTGCCAGCAGTTTGCCGGTGTACAGGGACGGGACCCAGTACTTC. It codes for CASSLPVYRDGTQYF.

This rearrangement joins TRBV5-4 to TRBJ2-3; possible D gene TRBD1, 5 bases. There are 14 residues in the CDR3. Germline V CDR1 and CDR2: SGHNT, YYREEE (reference sequence). V was shortened by 0 bases and J by 2 bases, with 7 bases between the two germline ends. The chain's CDR3 is CASSLDRPTDTQYF. CDR3 DNA sequence: TGTGCCAGCAGCTTGGACAGGCCCACAGATACGCAGTATTTT.